This record concerns one T cell receptor beta chain sequence. This sample was included in a study of blood T cell repertoires in COVID-19. Clones were read by immunoSEQ multiplex PCR, and TCRdb kept only the in-frame ones, dropping some. This sample has tens of thousands of clones, with more than 70% found just once. The ends were cut back, 4 bases at V and 0 bases at J, with 13 bases in the middle. The CDR3 contains 16 residues. Germline CDR1 and CDR2: SEHNR and FQNEAQ (reference sequence). The chain links TRBV7-9 to TRBJ2-1, with D possibly TRBD2 on 5 matching bases. Specimen: peripheral blood. The source of this sequence is an elderly man with active COVID-19. The CDR3 region is CASSSQSGRSYNEQFF. CDR3 coding DNA: TGTGCCAGCAGCTCCCAAAGCGGCCGCTCCTACAATGAGCAGTTCTTC.